A single sample gave rise to the 25 T cell receptor beta chains below, sequenced in a study of T cell repertoires in cytomegalovirus infection. MiXCR, run by TCRdb on the reads, gives a single entry per CDR3 protein. The table includes hundreds of thousands of distinct CDR3 sequences, more than 25% detected once. No antigen has been assigned to these receptors. The sequencing here drew on cultured CD8+ T cells from PBMCs, taken from culture after CMV antigen stimulation. The receptors stem from a human donor in good health (CMV status not recorded). Some clones in this sample may be carry-over from other donors' samples.

V usage is TRBV24-1 and J usage is TRBJ1-2; D call uncertain. The CDR3 runs to 12 residues. Trimming removed 9 bases from V and 8 bases from J, with 15 bases in between. Germline values: CDR1 KGHDR, CDR2 SFDVKD. CDR3 bases: TGTGCCACCTCGCGAGGGTTAGACGGCTACACCTTC. This gives the protein CATSRGLDGYTF.

In this sample, this clonotype turned up many times. The rearrangement uses TRBV7-8 and TRBJ1-1; D call uncertain. Trimming removed 4 bases from V and 6 bases from J, with 9 bases in between. CDR3 length equals 12 residues. Looked up from germline, CDR1 is SGHVS and CDR2 is FQNEAQ. CDR3 region: CASSSRASEAFF. CDR3 sequence (DNA): TGTGCCAGCAGCTCCCGGGCCTCTGAAGCTTTCTTT.

This chain uses TRBV23-1 with TRBJ2-6; no firm D call. TRBV23-1 is known as an ORF, though its function is uncertain. This CDR3 has 22 amino acids. Trimming removed 1 base from V and 0 bases from J, with 25 bases in between. Here the CDR3 reads CASSQLVAVLTGLFSGANVLTF. As DNA, the CDR3 is TGCGCCAGCAGTCAATTAGTGGCGGTTTTAACTGGCCTATTCTCTGGGGCCAACGTCCTGACTTTC.

This clonotype was picked up one time. The CDR3 DNA reads as TGTGCCAGCACCAGGGGACTAACAACTAATGAAAAACTGTTTTTT. The encoded protein is CASTRGLTTNEKLFF. This chain uses TRBV6-2 or TRBV6-3 with TRBJ1-4, with D possibly TRBD1 on 6 matching bases. The CDR3 spans 15 residues. The germline V gene encodes CDR1 MNHEY and CDR2 SVGEGT. Trimming removed 7 bases at V and 0 bases at J, with 12 bases between.

This clonotype was seen at least ten times. This chain connects TRBV7-3 to TRBJ1-5; D remains ambiguous. The CDR3 contains 23 residues. Germline CDR1 reads SGHTA; CDR2 reads FQGTGA. The germline V and J ends were trimmed by 4 bases and 0 bases, with 34 bases remaining between them. The CDR3 bases are TGTGCCAGCAGCTACTACCCTGGGGATTGTCCTCGGGGAGCAGGTTATAGCAATCAGCCCCAGCATTTT. Translated, it gives CASSYYPGDCPRGAGYSNQPQHF.

The chain recombines TRBV9 with TRBJ2-5; D possibly uses TRBD1 or TRBD2 (5 bases each). Trimming removed 7 bases at V and 5 bases at J, with 21 bases between. The CDR3 spans 15 residues. The germline V gene has CDR1 SGDLS and CDR2 YYNGEE. The CDR3, as DNA: TGTGCCAGCTCCCTCGGGGACCCAGGGATCGAGACCCAGTACTTC. This encodes CASSLGDPGIETQYF.

The chain combines TRBV20-1 with TRBJ1-2, with TRBD1 identical over 9 bases. This CDR3 is 16 amino acids long. From germline, CDR1 is DFQATT and CDR2 SNEGSKA (reference sequence). Trimming took 3 bases from V and 1 from J; bases not matched to a gene: 9. Here the CDR3 DNA reads TGCAGTGCTAGGGTACCCCGGGACAGGGATAACTATGGCTACACCTTC. This translates into CSARVPRDRDNYGYTF.

This clonotype was observed a handful of times. The gene calls are TRBV7-3 and TRBJ2-1; D is possibly TRBD1 (5 bases). This CDR3 region has 16 residues. V was pared by 1 base and J by 9 bases, with 19 bases between. Per the germline V gene, CDR1 is SGHTA and CDR2 is FQGTGA. CDR3 in amino acids: CASSLIRAGKASEQFF. In DNA form, the CDR3 reads TGTGCCAGCAGCTTAATCCGGGCAGGGAAGGCCAGTGAGCAGTTCTTC.

The chain is built from TRBV6-2 or TRBV6-3 and TRBJ1-1; D gene ambiguous. V was cut by 4 bases and J by 3 bases, with 9 bases left in between. Germline lookup yields CDR1 MNHEY and CDR2 SVGEGT. The CDR3 runs to 13 residues. The CDR3 is CASSSPRDTEAFF. The CDR3 coding sequence is TGTGCCAGCAGTTCCCCCCGGGACACTGAAGCTTTCTTT.

This clonotype was detected ten times or more. The CDR3 bases are TGTGCCAGCAGCTTTTTTCTCCAAGAGACCCAGTACTTC. Protein: CASSFFLQETQYF. The rearrangement links TRBV7-6 to TRBJ2-5; D not certain. With 3 bases removed from V and 1 base from J, the gap between germline ends came to 6 bases. Germline V gives CDR1 SGHVS, CDR2 FNYEAQ. This CDR3 has 13 amino acids.

V and J are TRBV6-1 and TRBJ2-1, with D possibly called TRBD1 or TRBD2 (6 bases each). The germline gives CDR1 MNHNS, CDR2 SASEGT. Trimming left V 3 bases short and J 2 bases short, with 17 bases between. The CDR3 spans 17 residues. CDR3 sequence: CASSDLRGQGTYNEQFF. In DNA, the CDR3 is TGTGCCAGCAGTGATCTTCGGGGGCAGGGGACCTACAATGAGCAGTTCTTC.

As for this clonotype: The CDR3 ends on some other residue instead of the conserved phenylalanine or tryptophan, so this is likely a read error. The rearrangement uses TRBV12-3 or TRBV12-4 and TRBJ2-3; 10 positions match TRBD2. This CDR3 has 15 amino acids. CDR3 sequence reads: CTSSLLAGGGDTQYS. The CDR3 DNA reads TGTACCAGCAGTTTGTTAGCGGGGGGCGGAGATACGCAGTATTCT.

This chain joins TRBV7-8 and TRBJ2-1; D might be TRBD2 (6 bases). This CDR3 is built from 13 residues. Germline V gene data show CDR1 as SGHVS and CDR2 as FQNEAQ. The ends were cut back, 4 bases at V and 3 bases at J, with 7 bases in the middle. The CDR3 DNA reads as TGTGCCAGCAGCTGGCGGGGCTACAATGAGCAGTTCTTC. It codes for CASSWRGYNEQFF.

The chain links TRBV7-9 to TRBJ2-2; 9 bases match TRBD2. V dropped 4 bases and J dropped 7; count of bases not matched to a gene: 13. The CDR3 is 17 residues long. Germline loops: CDR1 SEHNR, CDR2 FQNEAQ (reference sequence). CDR3 amino acids: CASSSPVAGGPNGELFF. CDR3 bases: TGTGCCAGCAGCTCCCCCGTGGCGGGGGGGCCAAACGGGGAGCTGTTTTTT.

This clonotype was detected a few times. Here the CDR3 DNA reads TGCAGTGCTAGATCACAGGGGTCGGTTAATGAGCAGTTCTTC. This encodes CSARSQGSVNEQFF. The chain joins TRBV20-1 to TRBJ2-1; 7 bases map to TRBD1. The germline gives CDR1 DFQATT, CDR2 SNEGSKA (reference sequence). With V trimmed by 2 bases and J by 7 bases, 8 bases remained unmatched. This CDR3 comprises 14 residues.

This chain joins TRBV7-9 and TRBJ2-5, with 9 bases that match TRBD1. Germline V CDR1 and CDR2: SEHNR, FQNEAQ (reference sequence). The junction had 7 bases not matched to a gene; V was cut back by 1 base and J by 4 bases. This CDR3 has 16 amino acids. CDR3 region: CASSLGDRVKGETQYF. The CDR3 DNA reads as TGTGCCAGCAGCTTAGGGGACAGGGTTAAAGGAGAGACCCAGTACTTC.

The gene calls are TRBV20-1 and TRBJ2-3, with D possibly called TRBD1 or TRBD2 (5 bases each). Looked up from germline, CDR1 is DFQATT and CDR2 is SNEGSKA (reference sequence). The CDR3 runs 16 residues. The ends were cut back, 6 bases at V and 2 bases at J, with 21 bases in the middle. The CDR3 reads CSATRDPEELTDTQYF. The CDR3 coding sequence is TGCAGTGCAACCCGGGACCCGGAGGAACTCACAGATACGCAGTATTTT.

The genes are TRBV6-5 and TRBJ2-3; TRBD2 matches at 9 bases. Per germline, CDR1 MNHEY and CDR2 SVGAGI. Trimming at V came to 8 bases and at J to 1 base, leaving 10 bases not matched to a gene. The CDR3 consists of 16 residues. The CDR3 here is CASGAGGPMGTDTQYF. The DNA for the CDR3 is TGTGCCAGCGGCGCGGGGGGGCCTATGGGCACAGATACGCAGTATTTT.

This clonotype was seen a few times. The chain is built from TRBV2 and TRBJ2-1, with TRBD2 matching 8 bases. CDR1 is SNHLY, CDR2 FYNNEI, per germline. This CDR3 region has 16 residues. Trimming took 7 bases from V and 2 from J; bases not matched to a gene: 10. The CDR3 nucleotides read TGTGCCAGCACCGAGCGGGGGCTAGGCCCCTACAATGAGCAGTTCTTC. This translates into CASTERGLGPYNEQFF.

The V call is TRBV9, the J call TRBJ1-2; D unresolved. Between the trimmed V and J ends, which lost 3 bases and 1 base, there was a span of 16 bases. Germline V gives CDR1 SGDLS, CDR2 YYNGEE. The CDR3 runs to 16 residues. The CDR3 region has the DNA TGTGCCAGCAGCGCAGCCGGACGGAGCAGTAACTATGGCTACACCTTC. This encodes CASSAAGRSSNYGYTF. Full variable domain (missing parts from reference TRBV9 and TRBJ1-2): DSGVTQTPKHLITATGQRVTLRCSPRSGDLSVYWYQQSLDQGLQFLIQYYNGEERAKGNILERFSAQQFPDLHSELNLSSLELGDSALYFCASSAAGRSSNYGYTFGSGTRLTVV.

The table lists this clonotype with a few counts. The V and J genes are TRBV12-3 or TRBV12-4 and TRBJ1-1; D is undetermined. The CDR3 spans 12 residues. Trimming pared 3 bases from V and 5 bases from J, leaving 7 bases between. The CDR3 DNA follows: TGTGCCAGCAGTTTCCTAGCTACTGAAGCTTTCTTT. Residues: CASSFLATEAFF.

The CDR3 here is CASSGERVPRPGTQYF. CDR3 nucleotide sequence: TGTGCCAGCAGTGGGGAGCGGGTCCCCCGCCCCGGTACGCAGTATTTT. This chain links TRBV25-1 with TRBJ2-3; D possibly corresponds to TRBD2 (6 bases). V shed 4 bases and J shed 8 bases, with 22 bases lying between them. The CDR3 loop spans 16 amino acids. The germline V gene encodes CDR1 MGHDK and CDR2 SYGVNS.

Remarks on this clonotype: Since a much larger clone is just one base distant, this may be a read error. This chain connects TRBV7-2 to TRBJ1-2; D may be TRBD1 (6 bases). Deletions cut 3 bases from V and 1 base from J, with 30 bases between. Germline V gene data show CDR1 as SGHTA and CDR2 as FQGNSA. This CDR3 comprises 21 residues. CDR3 amino acids: CASSFVGPSYRDTGGNYGYTF. The DNA for the CDR3 is TGTGCCAGCAGCTTCGTAGGCCCTTCTTACCGGGACACGGGGGGTAACTATGGCTACACCTTC.

This clonotype turned up a few times. The CDR3 DNA reads as TGTGCCACCAGCAGAGATTACTCGAACACCGGGGAGCTGTTTTTT. Translated: CATSRDYSNTGELFF. This sequence joins TRBV15 and TRBJ2-2; the D is unclear. Germline CDR1 is LNHNV and CDR2 is YYDKDF (reference sequence). CDR3 length equals 15 residues. V lost 0 bases and J lost 0, with 5 bases in between.

The chain carries TRBV10-3 and TRBJ1-2; 9 bases map to TRBD1. V gave up 7 bases and J gave up 6 bases; unmatched junction bases: 9. Germline CDR1 and CDR2: ENHRY and SYGVKD. The CDR3 sequence is 14 residues long. This CDR3 reads CAINLQGAADGYTF. The CDR3 DNA reads as TGTGCCATCAACCTACAGGGGGCCGCCGATGGCTACACCTTC.